The 32 T cell receptor beta chains below come from one sample, sequenced in a study of blood T cell repertoires in COVID-19 (TCRdb year 2020). Library prep was done by the immunoSEQ multiplex PCR assay. TCRdb retrieved this table from immuneACCESS and kept in-frame rearrangements only. Not all clones are present; in checked studies, unresolved V genes account for under half, and no reason is known for the remainder. This sample has 180,000 or so clones in its table, and approximately 85% of those were observed once. More than 2.5% of the sample lies in the top ten. Sample: peripheral blood. These TCRs come from a man aged 55 to 69 with acute or convalescent COVID-19.

V and J are TRBV4-3 and TRBJ1-2, with TRBD1 matching over 10 bases. In germline, CDR1 is LGHNA, CDR2 YSLEER. The trim removed 1 base at V and 4 bases at J, leaving 3 bases unmatched. This CDR3 has 15 amino acids. Here the CDR3 DNA reads TGCGCCAGCAGCCAAGGACAGGGGGCTAGCTATGGCTACACCTTC. Amino acid sequence: CASSQGQGASYGYTF.

V usage is TRBV27 and J usage is TRBJ2-2; D unclear. Per the germline V gene, CDR1 is MNHEY and CDR2 is SMNVEV (reference sequence). V was trimmed by 0 bases and J by 4 bases, leaving 9 bases between them. This CDR3 has 15 residues. The CDR3 protein is CASSLSRPGTGELFF. In DNA form, the CDR3 reads TGTGCCAGCAGTTTATCGCGCCCGGGCACCGGGGAGCTGTTTTTT.

The chain is built from TRBV19 and TRBJ1-1, with D perhaps matching TRBD1 (6 bases). The CDR3 covers 15 residues. CDR1 and CDR2 (germline): LNHDA, SQIVND (reference sequence). Trimming shortened V by 6 bases and J by 6 bases, and 20 bases separated the two germline ends. The CDR3 DNA is TGTGCCAGTAGCCTGAACAATCAGGGGTTGCCTGAAGCTTTCTTT. This translates into CASSLNNQGLPEAFF.

The gene calls are TRBV19 and TRBJ2-7, with 8 positions matching TRBD2. With V trimmed by 5 bases and J by 4 bases, 4 bases remained unmatched. The CDR3 contains 13 residues. CDR1 and CDR2 (germline): LNHDA, SQIVND (reference sequence). CDR3 amino acids: CASSLQRGYEQYF. CDR3 in DNA: TGTGCCAGTAGTCTCCAGCGGGGGTACGAGCAGTACTTC.

The V gene is TRBV20-1, the J gene TRBJ2-3; D unresolved. The germline V gene has CDR1 DFQATT and CDR2 SNEGSKA (reference sequence). V lost 6 bases, J lost 6 bases, and 7 bases lay in between. This CDR3 comprises 10 residues. CDR3 sequence reads: CSAGEDTQYF. The CDR3 nucleotides read TGCAGTGCCGGTGAGGATACGCAGTATTTT.

V gene TRBV19 combines with J gene TRBJ2-1, with D maybe TRBD2 (6 bases). V was shortened by 3 bases and J by 2 bases, with 11 bases between the two germline ends. CDR1 and CDR2 (germline): LNHDA, SQIVND (reference sequence). The CDR3 contains 15 residues. The CDR3 DNA is TGTGCCAGTAGTATGTGGCGGGGAGCCTACAATGAGCAGTTCTTC. This gives the protein CASSMWRGAYNEQFF.

This sequence joins TRBV30 and TRBJ2-1; 9 bases are a match to TRBD2. Per germline, CDR1 GTSNPN and CDR2 SVGIG (reference sequence). This CDR3 is built from 15 residues. V was clipped by 1 base and J by 5 bases; unmatched bases: 6. The CDR3 DNA reads TGTGCCTGGAGTGGAGGCCTAGCGGGGAACAATGAGCAGTTCTTC. It translates to CAWSGGLAGNNEQFF.

J is TRBJ2-7 and V is TRBV2; possible D gene TRBD1, 6 bases. This CDR3 is built from 14 residues. CDR1 and CDR2 (germline): SNHLY, FYNNEI. Trimming took off 6 bases at V and 0 bases at J, with 12 bases between the two ends. The CDR3 nucleotides read TGTGCCAGCAGAAGGGACACGGTCTCCTACGAGCAGTACTTC. Translated, it gives CASRRDTVSYEQYF.

The chain carries TRBV9 and TRBJ2-3; D is undetermined. The CDR3 is 16 amino acids. Germline CDR1 is SGDLS and CDR2 is YYNGEE. V lost 0 bases, J lost 1 base, and 12 bases lay in between. In DNA, the CDR3 is TGTGCCAGCAGCGTAGCTCTAACCCTGGGCACAGATACGCAGTATTTT. It translates to CASSVALTLGTDTQYF.

This rearrangement joins TRBV15 to TRBJ1-1, with unresolved D. V lost 1 base to trimming and J lost 9 bases, with 9 bases between them. The CDR3 runs 12 residues. Germline CDR1 reads LNHNV; CDR2 reads YYDKDF (reference sequence). CDR3 residues: CATSRGEGQAFF. For the CDR3, the DNA is TGTGCCACCAGCAGAGGAGAGGGCCAAGCTTTCTTT.

This clone was detected a few times. The rearrangement joins TRBV18 to TRBJ1-3; D gene unclear. This CDR3 contains 15 residues. Deletions cut 1 base from V and 7 bases from J, with 14 bases between. CDR1 and CDR2 (germline): KGHSH, LQKENI. The CDR3 DNA sequence: TGTGCCAGCTCACCACTAGGCCAGCGGAGGAACACCATATATTTT. Amino acid sequence: CASSPLGQRRNTIYF.

The rearrangement links TRBV27 to TRBJ2-2; D perhaps matches TRBD2 (6 bases). The germline V and J ends were trimmed by 2 bases and 6 bases, with 19 bases remaining between them. The CDR3 contains 17 residues. The germline V gene encodes CDR1 MNHEY and CDR2 SMNVEV (reference sequence). CDR3 in amino acids: CASSLRGSRTGPGELFF. CDR3 nucleotide sequence: TGTGCCAGCAGTTTACGGGGGAGTCGGACCGGACCCGGGGAGCTGTTTTTT.

This chain joins TRBV4-3 and TRBJ2-2; 11 bases map to TRBD1. Germline V CDR1 and CDR2: LGHNA, YSLEER. The CDR3 covers 15 residues. Trimming at V came to 4 bases and at J to 5 bases, leaving 3 bases not matched to a gene. The CDR3, as DNA: TGCGCCAGCAGCCCAGGACAGGGGGCGACCGGGGAGCTGTTTTTT. It codes for CASSPGQGATGELFF.

This chain uses TRBV6-5 with TRBJ1-1; D is uncertain. Trimming stripped 5 bases from V and 5 bases from J, with 15 bases between. The V gene's germline CDR1 is MNHEY and CDR2 SVGAGI. The CDR3 has 14 residues. CDR3 protein: CASSPLLFGTEAFF. In DNA, the CDR3 is TGTGCCAGCAGTCCACTTTTATTCGGGACTGAAGCTTTCTTT.

V gene TRBV6-4 combines with J gene TRBJ2-7; D possibly corresponds to TRBD2 (5 bases). This CDR3 comprises 13 residues. From germline, CDR1 is MRHNA and CDR2 SNTAGT. V lost 0 bases and J lost 7, with 10 bases in between. DNA for the CDR3: TGTGCCAGCAGTGACTCCGAATCGGGGGAGCAGTACTTC. Encoded protein: CASSDSESGEQYF.

This rearrangement joins TRBV27 to TRBJ2-7; 8 nucleotides align to TRBD2. The trim removed 4 bases at V and 5 bases at J, leaving 16 bases unmatched. The length of the CDR3 is 17 residues. Germline V gene lookup returns CDR1 MNHEY and CDR2 SMNVEV (reference sequence). The CDR3: CASSSTITGTRIHEQYF. CDR3 coding DNA: TGTGCCAGCAGTTCCACCATCACCGGGACTAGGATTCACGAGCAGTACTTC.

The chain is built from TRBV5-6 and TRBJ1-1; D is ambiguous. Trimming pared 0 bases from V and 0 bases from J, leaving 3 bases between. Per the germline V gene, CDR1 is SGHDT and CDR2 is YYEEEE. The CDR3 is 13 residues long. CDR3: CASSLVMNTEAFF. The CDR3 coding sequence is TGTGCCAGCAGCTTGGTCATGAACACTGAAGCTTTCTTT.

This rearrangement joins TRBV27 to TRBJ1-5; D gene unclear. The V gene's germline CDR1 is MNHEY and CDR2 SMNVEV (reference sequence). V was shortened by 4 bases and J by 6 bases, with 10 bases between the two germline ends. The CDR3 has 13 residues. CDR3 DNA: TGTGCCAGCAGTTACCTTGGAGGTCAGCCCCAGCATTTT. This sequence encodes CASSYLGGQPQHF.

This rearrangement joins TRBV18 to TRBJ2-5; 10 bases are a match to TRBD1. The CDR3 runs to 15 residues. V shed 6 bases and J 4 bases; nucleotides not matched to a gene: 8. Germline loops: CDR1 KGHSH, CDR2 LQKENI. CDR3: CASSSFRDRGETQYF. The CDR3 DNA follows: TGTGCCAGCTCGTCTTTCCGGGACAGGGGAGAGACCCAGTACTTC.

The chain couples TRBV7-2 to TRBJ2-1, with D perhaps matching TRBD2 (6 bases). Trimming took 6 bases from V and 7 from J, leaving 13 bases between them. This CDR3 comprises 13 residues. Per the germline V gene, CDR1 is SGHTA and CDR2 is FQGNSA. As DNA, the CDR3 is TGTGCCAGCAGGGGAGGAGAGAGGAATGAGCAGTTCTTC. It translates to CASRGGERNEQFF.

This chain joins TRBV5-1 and TRBJ2-3; 9 bases are shared with TRBD1. The CDR3 is 15 amino acids. Looked up from germline, CDR1 is SGHRS and CDR2 is YFSETQ. Trimming cost V 4 bases and J 2 bases; bases outside gene matches: 5. CDR3 sequence: CASSPTGGFTDTQYF. CDR3 bases: TGCGCCAGCAGCCCGACAGGGGGGTTCACAGATACGCAGTATTTT.

The chain employs TRBV27 and TRBJ1-2; D gene ambiguous. This CDR3 region has 13 residues. Per the germline V gene, CDR1 is MNHEY and CDR2 is SMNVEV (reference sequence). Trimming shortened V by 4 bases and J by 8 bases, and 14 bases separated the two germline ends. CDR3 DNA sequence: TGTGCCAGCAGTTCCCCCGGGGAGGAGGGCTACACCTTC. Translating it yields CASSSPGEEGYTF.

The DNA of the CDR3 is TGTGCCAGCAGCATCGGACTAGCGGGGGGAAATGAGCAGTTCTTC. This translates into CASSIGLAGGNEQFF. The chain couples TRBV7-8 to TRBJ2-1; the match to TRBD2 covers 14 bases. Per the germline V gene, CDR1 is SGHVS and CDR2 is FQNEAQ. Unmatched junction bases numbered 4, after V lost 5 bases and J lost 7 bases. The CDR3 covers 15 residues.

The J gene is TRBJ2-3, the V gene TRBV5-6; 9 bases agree with TRBD1. Looked up from germline, CDR1 is SGHDT and CDR2 is YYEEEE. Trimming removed 3 bases from V and 0 bases from J; junction bases left unmatched: 5. This CDR3 is 16 amino acids long. This chain's CDR3 is CASSSDRGRSTDTQYF. The CDR3 DNA is TGTGCCAGCAGCTCGGACAGGGGCCGTAGCACAGATACGCAGTATTTT.

The V and J genes are TRBV28 and TRBJ2-1; TRBD2 aligns across 7 bases. The ends lost 2 bases at V and 10 bases at J; junction bases unmatched: 5. The CDR3 sequence is 13 residues long. Germline lookup yields CDR1 MDHEN and CDR2 SYDVKM. Here the CDR3 reads CASSLIRRGEQFF. CDR3 coding DNA: TGTGCCAGCAGTTTAATTCGGCGGGGGGAGCAGTTCTTC.

This chain connects TRBV6-4 to TRBJ2-3; D is perhaps TRBD2 (6 bases). V was pared by 3 bases and J by 4 bases, with 14 bases between. The CDR3 contains 15 residues. Germline V gives CDR1 MRHNA, CDR2 SNTAGT. The CDR3 spells CASSERYGSADTQYF. For the CDR3, the DNA is TGTGCCAGCAGTGAGCGTTACGGGAGTGCAGATACGCAGTATTTT.

To note about this clone: Germline is not matched at one junction end, which may reflect a read error. V and J are TRBV7-7 and TRBJ2-7; D ambiguous. The CDR3 is 15 amino acids. CDR1 and CDR2 (germline): SSHAT, FNYEAQ (reference sequence). CDR3: CASSPGVSLEYEQYF. The CDR3 DNA reads as TGTGCTAGCAGCCCAGGCGTCAGCTTAGAATACGAGCAGTACTTC.

This chain connects TRBV6-5 to TRBJ2-7; 7 bases fit TRBD1. In germline, CDR1 is MNHEY, CDR2 SVGAGI. Losses at the gene ends were 2 bases for V and 1 base for J; bases not matched to a gene: 2. This CDR3 is built from 14 residues. The CDR3 DNA is TGTGCCAGCAGTTACCTGACAGGGTCCTACGAGCAGTACTTC. It encodes CASSYLTGSYEQYF.

The chain has TRBV6-5 and TRBJ2-7; 8 nucleotides line up with TRBD1. Germline V CDR1 and CDR2: MNHEY, SVGAGI. The CDR3 length is 14 residues. The junction had 8 bases not matched to a gene; V was cut back by 10 bases and J by 0 bases. The CDR3 protein is CATRQGTYSYEQYF. The CDR3 nucleotides read TGTGCCACCAGACAGGGGACGTACTCCTACGAGCAGTACTTC.

This clone was detected once. V usage is TRBV18 and J usage is TRBJ2-3, with 13 bases identical to TRBD2. This CDR3 has 17 amino acids. Germline trimming cut 0 bases from V and 2 bases from J; bases unmatched to any gene: 2. CDR1 KGHSH and CDR2 LQKENI come from the germline V gene. CDR3 protein: CASSPPGTSGNTDTQYF. The CDR3 DNA reads as TGTGCCAGCTCACCACCCGGGACTAGCGGGAACACAGATACGCAGTATTTT.

The chain links TRBV3-1 (or the pseudogene TRBV3-2) to TRBJ2-1; 10 bases are a match to TRBD2. The CDR3 contains 16 residues. V dropped 1 base and J dropped 3; count of bases not matched to a gene: 3. Germline CDR1 reads LGHDT; CDR2 reads YNNKEL (reference sequence). The CDR3 loop is CASSQVAGGIYNEQFF. In DNA, the CDR3 is TGTGCCAGCAGCCAAGTAGCGGGAGGAATCTACAATGAGCAGTTCTTC.

This rearrangement joins TRBV9 to TRBJ2-2; a weak D match, TRBD2 (6 bases). Germline lookup yields CDR1 SGDLS and CDR2 YYNGEE. The V and J ends lost 0 bases and 6 bases respectively, with 9 bases between them. The CDR3 spans 14 residues. CDR3 coding DNA: TGTGCCAGCAGCGTAGTCGGGAGCTCCGGGGAGCTGTTTTTT. Its protein product is CASSVVGSSGELFF.